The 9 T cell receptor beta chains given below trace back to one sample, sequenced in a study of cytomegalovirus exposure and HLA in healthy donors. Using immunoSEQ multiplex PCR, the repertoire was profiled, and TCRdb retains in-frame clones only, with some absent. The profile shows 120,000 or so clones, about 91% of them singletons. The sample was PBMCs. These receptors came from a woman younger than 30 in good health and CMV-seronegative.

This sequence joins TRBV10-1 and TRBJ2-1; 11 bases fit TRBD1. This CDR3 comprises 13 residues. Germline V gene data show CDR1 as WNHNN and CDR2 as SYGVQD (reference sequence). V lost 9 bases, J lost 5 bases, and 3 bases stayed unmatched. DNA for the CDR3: TGCGCCAGGGGACAGGGGGGGCACAATGAGCAGTTCTTC. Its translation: CARGQGGHNEQFF.

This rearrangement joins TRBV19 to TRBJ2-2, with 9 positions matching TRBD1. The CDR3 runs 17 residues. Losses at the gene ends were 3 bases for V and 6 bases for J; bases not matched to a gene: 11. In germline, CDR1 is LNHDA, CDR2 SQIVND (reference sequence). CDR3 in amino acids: CASSIIPGQGFSGELFF. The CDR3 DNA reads TGTGCCAGTAGTATCATCCCGGGACAGGGCTTTTCCGGGGAGCTGTTTTTT.

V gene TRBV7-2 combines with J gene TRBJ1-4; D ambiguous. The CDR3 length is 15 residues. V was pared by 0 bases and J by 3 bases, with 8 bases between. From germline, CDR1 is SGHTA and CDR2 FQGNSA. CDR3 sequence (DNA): TGTGCCAGCAGCTTAGCTCCCAGGTCTAATGAAAAACTGTTTTTT. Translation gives CASSLAPRSNEKLFF.

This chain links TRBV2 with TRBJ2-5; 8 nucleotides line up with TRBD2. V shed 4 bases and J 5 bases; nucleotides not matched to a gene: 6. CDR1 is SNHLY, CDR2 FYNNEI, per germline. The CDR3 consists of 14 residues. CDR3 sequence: CASSGAGARETQYF. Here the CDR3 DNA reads TGTGCCAGCAGTGGAGCGGGGGCCCGGGAGACCCAGTACTTC.

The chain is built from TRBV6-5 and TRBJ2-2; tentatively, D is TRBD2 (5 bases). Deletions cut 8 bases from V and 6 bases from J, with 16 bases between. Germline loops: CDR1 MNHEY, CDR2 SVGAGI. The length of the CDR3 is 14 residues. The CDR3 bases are TGTGCCAGCGAACCGGGAACGCGACCCGGGGAGCTGTTTTTT. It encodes CASEPGTRPGELFF.

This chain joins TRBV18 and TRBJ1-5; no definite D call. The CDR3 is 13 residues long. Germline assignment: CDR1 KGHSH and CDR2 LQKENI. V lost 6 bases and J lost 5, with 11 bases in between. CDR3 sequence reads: CASSPGRDQPQHF. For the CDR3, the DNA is TGTGCCAGCTCCCCTGGGAGGGATCAGCCCCAGCATTTT.

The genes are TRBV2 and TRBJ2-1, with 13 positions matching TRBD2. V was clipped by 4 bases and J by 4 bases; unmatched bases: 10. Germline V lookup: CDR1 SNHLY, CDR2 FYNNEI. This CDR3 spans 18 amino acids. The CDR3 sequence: CASSVEGLAGVHYNEQFF. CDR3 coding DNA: TGTGCCAGCAGTGTTGAAGGACTAGCGGGAGTTCATTACAATGAGCAGTTCTTC. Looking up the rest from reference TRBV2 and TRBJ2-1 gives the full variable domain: EPEVTQTPSHQVTQMGQEVILRCVPISNHLYFYWYRQILGQKVEFLVSFYNNEISEKSEIFDDQFSVERPDGSNFTLKIRSTKLEDSAMYFCASSVEGLAGVHYNEQFFGPGTRLTVL.

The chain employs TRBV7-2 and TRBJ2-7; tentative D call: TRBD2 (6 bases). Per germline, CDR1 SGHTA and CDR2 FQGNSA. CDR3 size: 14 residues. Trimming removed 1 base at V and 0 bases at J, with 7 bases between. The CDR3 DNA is TGTGCCAGCAGCTTAGGGGACTTCTCCTACGAGCAGTACTTC. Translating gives CASSLGDFSYEQYF.

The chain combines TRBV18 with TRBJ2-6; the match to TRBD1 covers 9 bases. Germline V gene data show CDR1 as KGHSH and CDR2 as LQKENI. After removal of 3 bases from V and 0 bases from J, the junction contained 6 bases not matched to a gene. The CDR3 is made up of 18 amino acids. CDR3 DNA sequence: TGTGCCAGCTCACCCTACCGGACAGGGGTCTCTGGGGCCAACGTCCTGACTTTC. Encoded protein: CASSPYRTGVSGANVLTF.